A selection of T cell receptor beta chains follows, all from one sample in a study of T cell responses to AZD1222 COVID-19 vaccine. TCRdb keeps only in-frame clones here, not all; method: immunoSEQ multiplex PCR. The data contain around 120,000 clones, about nine tenths of them singletons. Sequencing used peripheral blood, obtained 28 days after the second AZD1222 dose. The receptors come from an adult who received the AZD1222 COVID-19 vaccine. CDR3s leave out the opening cysteine and the closing phenylalanine or tryptophan. Only some rows state a clone size, as once, few, many or a class for expanded clones.

12 TRBJ1-5 TRBV5-1 . ASSLGQADQPQH
16 TRBJ1-3 TRBV7-6 . ASSQGDHRGAKGNTIY
12 TRBJ1-1 TRBV7-9 . ASSVQGSNTEAF
9 TRBJ1-1 TRBV30 . AWDGTGSAF
14 TRBJ2-1 TRBV5-6 . ASSPRGTGGYNEQF
12 TRBJ1-1 TRBV5-1 . ASSLGRVGTEAF
14 TRBJ2-1 TRBV4-2 . ASSQDSGGAGYEQF
13 TRBJ1-2 TRBV18 . ASSPPGGLGYGYT
15 TRBJ1-5 TRBV15 . ATSRDLVGFGNQPQH
6 TRBJ1-1 TRBV30 . AWNRLL
11 TRBJ1-1 TRBV6-5 . ASRQNLNTEAF
10 TRBJ2-7 TRBV13 . ASSLSGYEQY
13 TRBJ1-4 TRBV27 . ASSLFGQSNEKLF
11 TRBJ1-2 TRBV27 . ASTGQGGGGYT
13 TRBJ2-5 TRBV9 few ASSVEGRDSETQY
13 TRBJ1-1 TRBV6-5 . ASSKGHRGNTEAF
11 TRBJ1-1 TRBV7-2 . ASSPQGSTEAF
12 TRBJ2-3 TRBV2 . ASSLDRATDTQY
11 TRBJ2-7 TRBV7-2 once ASSSLPGTEQY
14 TRBJ2-2 TRBV7-2 . ASSLWGGGSTGELF
17 TRBJ1-1 TRBV6-2/TRBV6-3 . ASSTGQGAMVGLGTEAF
11 TRBJ2-5 TRBV12-3/TRBV12-4 . ASSRDYQETQY
12 TRBJ1-5 TRBV4-1 . ASSQGQLNQPQH
13 TRBJ1-2 TRBV9 . ASSSTGTGHVGYT
12 TRBJ1-2 TRBV7-2 . ASSLASGTYGYT
9 TRBJ2-1 TRBV29-1 . SVRSPTEQF
13 TRBJ2-3 TRBV7-2 . ASSLSRLAIHTQY
11 TRBJ1-2 TRBV6-2/TRBV6-3 once ASSYYPGQGYT
12 TRBJ2-1 TRBV27 . ASRSPGLGGEQF
12 TRBJ2-2 TRBV7-7 few ASSQTDTTGELF
15 TRBJ2-2 TRBV6-2/TRBV6-3 . ASSQRASGGAGGELF
13 TRBJ1-2 TRBV18 . ASSGLLTGDYGYT
12 TRBJ1-2 TRBV27 once ASSFTGQRYGYT
11 TRBJ1-1 TRBV19 . ASSTLTGTEAF
16 TRBJ2-3 TRBV6-2/TRBV6-3 . ASSLGLSGRGGADTQY
18 TRBJ2-1 TRBV19 . ASSIGGRGGFFPSYNEQF
11 TRBJ1-5 TRBV28 once ASTRDGNQPQH
13 TRBJ2-5 TRBV4-3 . ASSQVRGLGETQY
11 TRBJ1-1 TRBV5-8 . ATKGQGNTEAF
13 TRBJ2-5 TRBV24-1 . ATSDFGVRRETQY
15 TRBJ1-5 TRBV7-8 . ASSPGPGRQRGGPQH